This T cell receptor (beta chain) was sequenced for a study of PD-1 blockade in classical Hodgkin lymphoma. Whole-study results and caveats: The origin of the repertoire differences remains undefined, with disease activity or prior therapy as possible causes.

This CDR3 is 19 amino acids long. The V gene lost 0 bases and the J gene lost 5 bases, with 25 bases spanning the gap. Looked up from germline, CDR1 is SGHTA and CDR2 is FQGTGA. Some clones are missing from TCRdb's copy, which holds only in-frame ones; the method was immunoSEQ multiplex PCR. The sample lists about 47,000 clones, approximately 91% occurring once. The time point was: newly diagnosed, previously untreated cHL patient sample. Notes on this clone: Its antigen is not known.

The chain joins TRBV7-3 to TRBJ1-1; D possibly corresponds to TRBD1 (6 bases). The specimen sequenced was peripheral blood mononuclear cells (PBMCs). The source is a human donor with classical Hodgkin lymphoma. The CDR3 loop is CASSLTLQGKVRCGTEAFF. The DNA for the CDR3 is TGTGCCAGCAGCTTAACCTTACAGGGTAAGGTACGATGCGGGACTGAAGCTTTCTTT.